This T cell receptor (beta chain) was identified during a study of early T cells in non-severe SARS-CoV-2 infection. Background on the study: Sequenced material consisted of bulk RNA (from unsorted whole blood), and chains were unpaired. Study-wide results and caveats: Private and CD4 specificities were missed by VDJdb matching, skewed to anti-spike CD8.

Unique molecular identifiers were affixed to single, distinct cDNA molecules. TCRdb analysed the 5' RACE reads with MiXCR anew, one entry per CDR3 protein. The sample holds about 85,000 distinct CDR3 sequences, under 15% seen once. This clonotype occurred a few times. Its cognate antigen is unknown. The sequence came from an adult who was a healthcare worker with PCR-confirmed SARS-CoV-2 infection or an uninfected control (not recorded which). Material for sequencing was whole blood.

CDR3 bases: TGCAGCGTTGAATCCCGACCCGGGGGGGCGGGCACGTACAATGAGCAGTTCTTC. Its translation: CSVESRPGGAGTYNEQFF. The V gene is TRBV29-1, the J gene TRBJ2-1, with 8 positions matching TRBD2. V shed 2 bases, J shed 4 bases, and the junction held 16 bases outside the gene matches. Germline V CDR1 and CDR2: SQVTM, ANQGSEA. This CDR3 comprises 18 residues.